A single sample is the source of the 7 T cell receptor beta chains below, sequenced in a study of spatial heterogeneity in lung cancer. Described time point: blood at routine non-recurrence follow-up after resection. The sequenced material consisted of unsorted whole RNA from tumor, nontumor lung or frozen PBMC. From the 5' RACE reads, TCRdb called clonotypes with MiXCR, one entry per CDR3 protein. The sample records about 52,000 distinct CDR3 sequences, 6% to 8.5% being singletons. The source was PBMCs, collected at follow-up. Every receptor here comes from a female donor with early-stage non-small cell lung cancer.

This clonotype was counted between two and nine times. The chain links TRBV18 to TRBJ1-6; unclear D gene. The germline V and J ends were trimmed by 6 bases and 4 bases, with 10 bases remaining between them. This CDR3 has 14 residues. Germline V gives CDR1 KGHSH, CDR2 LQKENI. The CDR3 loop is CASSPVGYNSPLHF. CDR3 nucleotide sequence: TGTGCCAGCTCCCCCGTGGGGTATAATTCACCCCTCCACTTT.

This clonotype was detected ten times or more. CDR3 sequence: CASSLQGGGSTDTQYF. CDR3 nucleotides: TGCGCCAGCAGCTTGCAGGGCGGGGGGAGCACAGATACGCAGTATTTT. This chain connects TRBV5-1 to TRBJ2-3, with 8 bases identical to TRBD2. The V segment lost 1 base and the J segment 0 bases; nucleotides outside the gene matches: 4. CDR1 is SGHRS, CDR2 YFSETQ, per germline. The CDR3 loop spans 16 amino acids.

This chain uses TRBV5-4 with TRBJ2-2, with TRBD1 matching 7 bases. CDR1 SGHNT and CDR2 YYREEE come from the germline V gene (reference sequence). The V and J ends lost 3 bases and 5 bases, in that order; junction bases with no gene match: 10. CDR3 size: 16 residues. The CDR3 loop is CASSSRQGLGTGELFF. In DNA form, the CDR3 reads TGTGCCAGCAGCTCAAGACAGGGTTTAGGGACCGGGGAGCTGTTTTTT.

The chain couples TRBV18 to TRBJ1-5; no clear D. Germline V gene data show CDR1 as KGHSH and CDR2 as LQKENI. The CDR3 is 13 residues long. Trimming took 1 base from V and 4 from J, leaving 5 bases between them. The CDR3 loop is CASSPHENQPQHF. DNA of the CDR3: TGTGCCAGCTCACCACACGAAAATCAGCCCCAGCATTTT.

At least ten counts were recorded for this clonotype. The chain combines TRBV7-9 with TRBJ2-2, with D perhaps matching TRBD1 (5 bases). Germline CDR1 reads SEHNR; CDR2 reads FQNEAQ (reference sequence). CDR3 length: 14 amino acids. The V end lost 6 bases, the J end lost 2 bases, and 10 bases lay between the germline ends. CDR3 loop: CASRQTDNTGELFF. In DNA, the CDR3 is TGTGCCAGCAGACAGACAGATAACACCGGGGAGCTGTTTTTT.

In this sample, this clonotype turned up many times. V gene TRBV29-1 combines with J gene TRBJ1-5; 7 positions match TRBD1. The CDR3 contains 12 residues. With 6 bases clipped from V and 5 bases from J, the junction kept 4 bases outside the gene matches. Looked up from germline, CDR1 is SQVTM and CDR2 is ANQGSEA. CDR3 coding DNA: TGCAGCGTGGGGGACAGAGATCAGCCCCAGCATTTT. Translating it yields CSVGDRDQPQHF.

This clonotype was recorded many times. The V call is TRBV7-9, the J call TRBJ2-2; no clear D. V was shortened by 1 base and J by 6 bases, with 6 bases between the two germline ends. This CDR3 has 13 residues. Per the germline V gene, CDR1 is SEHNR and CDR2 is FQNEAQ (reference sequence). The CDR3 nucleotides read TGTGCCAGCAGCTTAGTGGGTCCCGGGGAGCTGTTTTTT. It specifies CASSLVGPGELFF.